One and the same sample provided the 6 T cell receptor beta chains below, sequenced in a study of T cells after yellow fever vaccination. Each CDR3 protein is one row after TCRdb ran MiXCR on the 5' RACE reads. The sample includes approximately 610,000 distinct CDR3 sequences, less than 20% of them seen just once. The specimen comprised PBMCs, sampled less than 6 days after the first yellow fever vaccination. Receptors originate from a young man who received the YFV17D yellow fever vaccine.

The chain combines TRBV23-1 with TRBJ2-5; 8 bases are shared with TRBD2. TRBV23-1 is known as an ORF, though its function is uncertain. There are 13 residues in the CDR3. The V and J ends lost 4 bases and 8 bases, in that order; junction bases with no gene match: 6. The chain's CDR3 is CASSLPGLGTQYF. CDR3 coding DNA: TGCGCCAGCAGTCTCCCGGGACTAGGAACCCAGTACTTC.

This clonotype appeared a few times. This chain joins TRBV9 and TRBJ1-2, with 7 bases lining up with TRBD1. The CDR3 extends over 15 amino acids. V was pared by 0 bases and J by 3 bases, with 5 bases of the junction left unmatched. Looked up from germline, CDR1 is SGDLS and CDR2 is YYNGEE. Written as DNA, the CDR3 is TGTGCCAGCAGCGTAGGAGGGGGCTCGGACTATGGCTACACCTTC. It specifies CASSVGGGSDYGYTF.

This clonotype was counted many times. The J gene is TRBJ1-1, the V gene TRBV4-1; D gene ambiguous. From germline, CDR1 is MGHRA and CDR2 YSYEKL. This CDR3 region has 17 residues. The germline V and J ends were trimmed by 2 bases and 1 base, with 17 bases remaining between them. DNA for the CDR3: TGCGCCAGCAGCCAAAGAATATATAGGGATAAGAACACTGAAGCTTTCTTT. As protein: CASSQRIYRDKNTEAFF.

This chain links TRBV5-4 with TRBJ2-5, with TRBD2 matching 8 bases. The ends lost 2 bases at V and 3 bases at J; junction bases unmatched: 3. Per germline, CDR1 SGHNT and CDR2 YYREEE (reference sequence). The CDR3 loop spans 14 amino acids. CDR3 sequence reads: CASSFSGVKETQYF. The CDR3, as DNA: TGTGCCAGCAGCTTTAGCGGGGTGAAAGAGACCCAGTACTTC.

The sample holds a few counts of this clonotype. The chain carries TRBV7-2 and TRBJ1-3, with D hard to call. The V gene lost 1 base and the J gene lost 7 bases, with 14 bases spanning the gap. Germline V gene sequence: CDR1 SGHTA, CDR2 FQGNSA. The CDR3 spans 15 residues. CDR3 nucleotides: TGTGCCAGCAGCTTAGTTGGGAACACGGCGAACACCATATATTTT. Its translation: CASSLVGNTANTIYF.

The DNA for the CDR3 is TGCAGTGCTAGTTTGACTACCTACAATGAGCAGTTCTTC. Translation gives CSASLTTYNEQFF. V gene TRBV20-1 combines with J gene TRBJ2-1, with D possibly matching TRBD2 (5 bases). CDR1 DFQATT and CDR2 SNEGSKA come from the germline V gene (reference sequence). Trimming pared 3 bases from V and 2 bases from J, leaving 8 bases between. The CDR3 length is 13 residues.